This T cell receptor beta chain was found in a study of T cells in Graves' hyperthyroidism and ophthalmopathy. Turning to the study itself: The initial diagnosis was the point when peripheral blood was collected, ahead of any treatment.

Researchers took RNA transcripts and amplified the TCR beta CDR3 regions from them. The primer set for the first-round RT-PCR of the TCR CDR3 was HTBI. Via MiXCR, TCRdb re-called the multiplex PCR reads, giving one row per CDR3 protein. Of about 520,000 distinct CDR3 sequences in the sample, around 21% were seen once. This clonotype was recorded at least ten times. The CDR3 is made up of 14 amino acids. Germline assignment: CDR1 SGHRS and CDR2 YFSETQ. Trimming took off 5 bases at V and 0 bases at J, with 8 bases between the two ends. Patients aged 18 to 65 had newly diagnosed hyperthyroidism of under 2 months' duration. For the diagnoses, clinical symptoms, serum thyroxine and TRAb, thyroid ultrasound and orbital computed tomography were used.

What was sequenced was blood. V and J are TRBV5-1 and TRBJ2-2; the D is unclear. The TCR was taken from a man between 18 and 35 years old with Graves' hyperthyroidism. The CDR3, as DNA: TGCGCCAGCAGATGGGCAGCGAACACCGGGGAGCTGTTTTTT. It is translated as CASRWAANTGELFF.